The clone carrying this T cell receptor (beta chain) was found many times. The target antigen is unknown. These data come from a study of Graves' ophthalmopathy and Graves' hyperthyroidism. At the level of the study: Investigators collected peripheral blood at initial diagnosis, before any treatment was given. Notes on the study in general: Between ophthalmopathy and stable hyperthyroidism, a 13-signature model drew a separation with roughly 85% sensitivity and approximately 81% specificity.

The germline gives CDR1 SNHLY, CDR2 FYNNEI. V lost 6 bases, J lost 0 bases, and 12 bases lay in between. The CDR3 extends over 15 amino acids. The sequenced template was RNA, covering the TCR beta CDR3 region. The library came from an HTBI-primed first-round RT-PCR and a second-round multiplex PCR. TCRdb re-called the multiplex PCR reads with MiXCR, one entry per CDR3 protein. Altogether 500,000 to 800,000 distinct CDR3 sequences are present, 35% to 50% being singletons, with the ten largest covering 2.5% to 3.5%. Ophthalmopathy donors were characterized by moderate-to-severe activity, CAS of at least 3, NOSPECS of at least 4, and duration under 3 months. The evidence that diagnosis relied on was clinical symptoms, serum thyroxine, TRAb, thyroid ultrasound and orbital computed tomography.

V gene TRBV2 combines with J gene TRBJ1-3, with D uncertain. The receptor comes from an adult man with Graves' ophthalmopathy. Material: peripheral blood. CDR3: CASRAGQTSGNTIYF. The CDR3, as DNA: TGTGCCAGCAGAGCCGGGCAGACCTCTGGAAACACCATATATTTT.